The clone carrying this T cell receptor beta chain came up a few times. An end of the junction does not agree with germline; a read error may underlie this. The second PCR ran roughly 6 to 11 cycles with a sample-barcoded 5' primer and J-beta primers. TCRdb itself ran the 5' RACE reads through MiXCR, one entry per CDR3 protein. The sample carries over 700,000 distinct CDR3 sequences, 25% recorded once. This specimen belongs to a study of blood T cells in healthy people across ages. The CDR3 spans 15 residues. Germline lookup yields CDR1 SGHVS and CDR2 FQNEAQ. Separately, the same data were catalogued under a study of T cells of mothers and their children. That paper adds: Each donor was one of three healthy Caucasian mothers or one of their six children. At approximately 1.5 ug per 15 ul, all of the extracted RNA went into cDNA synthesis.

Sequenced: blood. The origin of this receptor is a boy aged 5-17 years in good health. V is TRBV7-8 and J is TRBJ1-6; no firm D call. The CDR3 protein is CASSPRVPYNSPLHF. The DNA of the CDR3 is TGCGCCAGCAGCCCACGCGTACCTTATAATTCACCCCTCCACTTT.